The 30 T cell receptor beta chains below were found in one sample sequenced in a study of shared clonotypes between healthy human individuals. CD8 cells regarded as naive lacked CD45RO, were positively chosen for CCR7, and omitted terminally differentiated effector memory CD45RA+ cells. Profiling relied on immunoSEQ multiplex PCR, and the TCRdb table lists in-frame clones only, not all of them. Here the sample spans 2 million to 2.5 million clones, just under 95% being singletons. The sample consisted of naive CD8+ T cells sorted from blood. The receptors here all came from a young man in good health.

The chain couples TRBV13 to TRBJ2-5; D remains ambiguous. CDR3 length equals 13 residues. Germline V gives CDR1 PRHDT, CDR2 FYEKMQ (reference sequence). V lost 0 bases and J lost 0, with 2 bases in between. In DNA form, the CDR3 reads TGTGCCAGCAGCTTAGGCGACCAAGAGACCCAGTACTTC. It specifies CASSLGDQETQYF.

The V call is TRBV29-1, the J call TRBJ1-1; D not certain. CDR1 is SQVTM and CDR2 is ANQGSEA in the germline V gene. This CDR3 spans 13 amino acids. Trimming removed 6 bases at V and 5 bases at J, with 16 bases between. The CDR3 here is CSVRGGEATEAFF. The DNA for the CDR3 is TGCAGCGTCCGAGGCGGGGAGGCAACTGAAGCTTTCTTT.

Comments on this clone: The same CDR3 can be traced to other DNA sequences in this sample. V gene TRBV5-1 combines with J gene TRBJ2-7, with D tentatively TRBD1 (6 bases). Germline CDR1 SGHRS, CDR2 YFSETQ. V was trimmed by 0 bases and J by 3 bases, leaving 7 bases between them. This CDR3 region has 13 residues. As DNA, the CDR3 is TGCGCCAGCAGCTTGGGGACAGACTACGAGCAGTACTTC. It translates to CASSLGTDYEQYF.

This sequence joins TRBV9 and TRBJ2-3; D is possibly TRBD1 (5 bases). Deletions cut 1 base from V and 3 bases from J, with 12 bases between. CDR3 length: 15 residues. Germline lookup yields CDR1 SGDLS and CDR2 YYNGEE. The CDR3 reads CASSVSAGPTDTQYF. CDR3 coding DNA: TGTGCCAGCAGCGTATCCGCAGGGCCAACAGATACGCAGTATTTT.

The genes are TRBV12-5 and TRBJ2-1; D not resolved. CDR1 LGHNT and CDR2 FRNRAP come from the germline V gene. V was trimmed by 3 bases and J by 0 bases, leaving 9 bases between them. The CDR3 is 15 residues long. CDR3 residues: CASGLSPSSYNEQFF. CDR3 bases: TGTGCTAGTGGTTTATCCCCGAGCTCCTACAATGAGCAGTTCTTC.

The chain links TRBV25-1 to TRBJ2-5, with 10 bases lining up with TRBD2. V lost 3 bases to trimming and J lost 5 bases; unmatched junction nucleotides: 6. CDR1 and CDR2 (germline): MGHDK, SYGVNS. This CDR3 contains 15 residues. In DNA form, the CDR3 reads TGTGCCAGCAGTGACTTAGCGGGAGGAATGGAGACCCAGTACTTC. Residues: CASSDLAGGMETQYF.

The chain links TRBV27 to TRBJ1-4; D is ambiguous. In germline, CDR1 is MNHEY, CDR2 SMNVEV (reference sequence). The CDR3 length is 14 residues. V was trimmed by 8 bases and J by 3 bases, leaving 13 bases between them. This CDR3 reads CASRTYLANEKLFF. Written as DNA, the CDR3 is TGTGCCAGCCGAACCTATCTGGCTAATGAAAAACTGTTTTTT.

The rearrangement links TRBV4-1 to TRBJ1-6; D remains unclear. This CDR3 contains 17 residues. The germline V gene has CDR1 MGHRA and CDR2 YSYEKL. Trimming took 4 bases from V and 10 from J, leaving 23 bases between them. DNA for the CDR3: TGCGCCAGCAGCCCGATGGACGGCCACCCAAAAGGGTCACCCCTCCACTTT. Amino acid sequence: CASSPMDGHPKGSPLHF.

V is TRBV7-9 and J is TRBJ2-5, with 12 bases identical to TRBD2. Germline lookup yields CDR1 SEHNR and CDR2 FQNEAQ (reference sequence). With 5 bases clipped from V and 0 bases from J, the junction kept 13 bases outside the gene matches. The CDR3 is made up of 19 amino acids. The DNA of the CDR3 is TGTGCCAGCAGCACACTAGCGGGGGGTCCGACTCCATACCAAGAGACCCAGTACTTC. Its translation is CASSTLAGGPTPYQETQYF.

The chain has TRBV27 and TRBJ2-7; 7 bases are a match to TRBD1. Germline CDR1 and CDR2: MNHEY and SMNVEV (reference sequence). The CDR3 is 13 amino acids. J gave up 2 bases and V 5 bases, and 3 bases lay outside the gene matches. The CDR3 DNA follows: TGTGCCAGCAGTACCACAGGGGCCTACGAGCAGTACTTC. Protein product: CASSTTGAYEQYF.

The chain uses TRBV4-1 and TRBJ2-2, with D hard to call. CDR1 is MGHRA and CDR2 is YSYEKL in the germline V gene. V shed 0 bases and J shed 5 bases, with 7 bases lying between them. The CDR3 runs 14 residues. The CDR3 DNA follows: TGCGCCAGCAGCCAAGATATCGCGACCGGGGAGCTGTTTTTT. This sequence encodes CASSQDIATGELFF.

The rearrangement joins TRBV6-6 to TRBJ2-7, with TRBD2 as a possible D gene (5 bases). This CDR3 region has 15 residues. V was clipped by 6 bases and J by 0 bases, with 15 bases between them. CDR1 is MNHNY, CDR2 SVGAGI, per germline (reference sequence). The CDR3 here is CASREHDYLSYEQYF. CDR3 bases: TGTGCCAGCAGAGAACACGACTACCTCTCCTACGAGCAGTACTTC.

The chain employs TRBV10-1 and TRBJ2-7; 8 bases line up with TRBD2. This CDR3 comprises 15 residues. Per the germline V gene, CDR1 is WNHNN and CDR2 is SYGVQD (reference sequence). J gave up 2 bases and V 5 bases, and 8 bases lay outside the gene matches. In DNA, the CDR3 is TGCGCCAGCAGTCCCTCAGCGGGAGCGGCCTACGAGCAGTACTTC. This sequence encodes CASSPSAGAAYEQYF.

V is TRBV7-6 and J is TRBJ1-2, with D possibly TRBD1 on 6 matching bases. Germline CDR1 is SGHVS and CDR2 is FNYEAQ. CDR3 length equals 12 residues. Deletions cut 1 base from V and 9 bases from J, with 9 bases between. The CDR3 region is CASSLVQGSYTF. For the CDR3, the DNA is TGTGCCAGCAGCTTAGTTCAGGGGAGCTACACCTTC.

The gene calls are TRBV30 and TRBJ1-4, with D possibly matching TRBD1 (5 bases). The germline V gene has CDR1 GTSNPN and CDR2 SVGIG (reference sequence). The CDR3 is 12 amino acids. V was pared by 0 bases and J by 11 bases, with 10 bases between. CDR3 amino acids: CAWSVEGTKLFF. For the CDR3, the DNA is TGTGCCTGGAGTGTTGAGGGGACCAAACTGTTTTTT. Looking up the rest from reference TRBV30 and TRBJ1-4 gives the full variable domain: SQTIHQWPATLVQPVGSPLSLECTVEGTSNPNLYWYRQAAGRGLQLLFYSVGIGQISSEVPQNLSASRPQDRQFILSSKKLLLSDSGFYLCAWSVEGTKLFFGSGTQLSVL.

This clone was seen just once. CDR3 in DNA: TGTGCCAGCAGTTTATCGCGGGCCGACAATGAGCAGTTCTTC. It translates to CASSLSRADNEQFF. The V gene is TRBV27, the J gene TRBJ2-1; weak D call: TRBD2 (5 bases). Germline V gene lookup returns CDR1 MNHEY and CDR2 SMNVEV (reference sequence). CDR3 length equals 14 residues. V lost 0 bases to trimming and J lost 5 bases, with 8 bases between them.

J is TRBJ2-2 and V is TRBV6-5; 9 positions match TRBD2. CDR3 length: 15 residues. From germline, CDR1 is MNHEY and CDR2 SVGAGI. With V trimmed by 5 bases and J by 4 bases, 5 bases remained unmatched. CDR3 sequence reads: CASSNSGSGTGELFF. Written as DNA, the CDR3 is TGTGCCAGCAGTAATAGCGGGAGTGGCACCGGGGAGCTGTTTTTT.

CDR3 protein: CASSSRRAEDRNQPQHF. In DNA, the CDR3 is TGTGCCAGCAGTTCTCGGCGCGCAGAAGATCGCAATCAGCCCCAGCATTTT. This chain links TRBV6-7 with TRBJ1-5; D gene ambiguous. TRBV6-7 is an open reading frame, and its role is uncertain. The CDR3 spans 17 residues. V shed 4 bases and J shed 2 bases, with 18 bases lying between them.

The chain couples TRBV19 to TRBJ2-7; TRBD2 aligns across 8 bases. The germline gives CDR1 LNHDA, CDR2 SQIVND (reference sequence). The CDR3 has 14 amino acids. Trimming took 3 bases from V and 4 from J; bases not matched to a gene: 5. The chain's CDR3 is CASSIREGLYEQYF. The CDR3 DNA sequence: TGTGCCAGTAGTATTCGGGAGGGCCTGTACGAGCAGTACTTC.

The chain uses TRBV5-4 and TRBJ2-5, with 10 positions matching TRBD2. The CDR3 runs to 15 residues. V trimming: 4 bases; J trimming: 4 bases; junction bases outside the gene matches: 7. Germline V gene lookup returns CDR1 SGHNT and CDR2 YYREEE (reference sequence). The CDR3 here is CASSHGLAEGETQYF. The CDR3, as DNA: TGTGCCAGCAGCCATGGACTAGCGGAGGGAGAGACCCAGTACTTC.

The CDR3 is CASAPWGGEDYEQYF. CDR3 DNA: TGCGCCAGCGCCCCCTGGGGAGGGGAAGATTACGAGCAGTACTTC. The genes are TRBV5-1 and TRBJ2-7, with 7 bases aligning to TRBD2. This CDR3 contains 15 residues. Germline V gives CDR1 SGHRS, CDR2 YFSETQ. The V gene end was trimmed by 7 bases and the J gene end by 4 bases; junction bases not matched to a gene: 14.

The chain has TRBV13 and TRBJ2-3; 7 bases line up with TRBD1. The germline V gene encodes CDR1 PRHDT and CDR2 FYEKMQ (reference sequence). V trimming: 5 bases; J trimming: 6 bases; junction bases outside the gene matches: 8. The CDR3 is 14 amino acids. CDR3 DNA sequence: TGTGCCAGCAGCCCTGAGGGGGCGTTGGATACGCAGTATTTT. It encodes CASSPEGALDTQYF.

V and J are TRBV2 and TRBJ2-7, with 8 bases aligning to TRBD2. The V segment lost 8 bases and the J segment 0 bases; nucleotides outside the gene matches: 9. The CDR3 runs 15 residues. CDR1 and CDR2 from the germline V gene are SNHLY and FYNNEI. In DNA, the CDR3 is TGTGCCAGCGCCTCTAGGCGGGGGGACTCCTACGAGCAGTACTTC. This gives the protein CASASRRGDSYEQYF.

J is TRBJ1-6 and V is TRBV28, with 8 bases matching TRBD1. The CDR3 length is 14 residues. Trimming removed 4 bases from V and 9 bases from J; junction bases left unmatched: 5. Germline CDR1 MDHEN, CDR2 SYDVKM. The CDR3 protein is CASSYRGEISPLHF. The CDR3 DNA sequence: TGTGCCAGCAGTTACAGGGGGGAAATTTCACCCCTCCACTTT. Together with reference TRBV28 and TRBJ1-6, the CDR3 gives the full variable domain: DVKVTQSSRYLVKRTGEKVFLECVQDMDHENMFWYRQDPGLGLRLIYFSYDVKMKEKGDIPEGYSVSREKKERFSLILESASTNQTSMYLCASSYRGEISPLHFGNGTRLTVT.

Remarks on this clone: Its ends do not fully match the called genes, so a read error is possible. CDR3 sequence: CASSLAGAIQETQYF. The CDR3 region has the DNA TGTGCCAGCAGCCTAGCGGGGGCCATCCAAGAGACCCAGTACTTC. The chain has TRBV7-9 and TRBJ2-5; TRBD2 agrees at 10 bases. The V gene's germline CDR1 is SEHNR and CDR2 FQNEAQ (reference sequence). This CDR3 contains 15 residues.

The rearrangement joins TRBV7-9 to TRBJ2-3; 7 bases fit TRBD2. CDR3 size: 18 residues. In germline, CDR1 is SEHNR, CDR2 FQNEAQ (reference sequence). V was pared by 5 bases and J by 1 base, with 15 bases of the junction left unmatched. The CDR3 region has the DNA TGTGCCAGCAGCCTCCCCATTGGGGCGGGAGTGGGCACAGATACGCAGTATTTT. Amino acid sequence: CASSLPIGAGVGTDTQYF.

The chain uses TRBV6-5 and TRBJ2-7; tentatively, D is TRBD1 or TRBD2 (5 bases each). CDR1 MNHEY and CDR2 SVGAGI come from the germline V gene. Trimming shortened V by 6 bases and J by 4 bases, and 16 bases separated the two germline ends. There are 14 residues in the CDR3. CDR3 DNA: TGTGCCAGCAGGAACCGGGACCGGCGGTACGAGCAGTACTTC. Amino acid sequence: CASRNRDRRYEQYF.

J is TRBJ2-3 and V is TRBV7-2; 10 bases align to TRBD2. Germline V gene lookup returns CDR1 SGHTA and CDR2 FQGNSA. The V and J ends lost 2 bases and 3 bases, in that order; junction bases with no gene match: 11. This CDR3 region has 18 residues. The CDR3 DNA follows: TGTGCCAGCAGCTTATGGGTGGCTAGCGGGAGCGGTACAGATACGCAGTATTTT. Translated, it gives CASSLWVASGSGTDTQYF.

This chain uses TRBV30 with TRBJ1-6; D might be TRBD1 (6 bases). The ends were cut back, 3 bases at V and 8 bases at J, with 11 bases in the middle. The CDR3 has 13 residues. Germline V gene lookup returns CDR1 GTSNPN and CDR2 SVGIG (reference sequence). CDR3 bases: TGTGCCTGGAGACCCGCAGGGGATTCACCCCTCCACTTT. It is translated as CAWRPAGDSPLHF.

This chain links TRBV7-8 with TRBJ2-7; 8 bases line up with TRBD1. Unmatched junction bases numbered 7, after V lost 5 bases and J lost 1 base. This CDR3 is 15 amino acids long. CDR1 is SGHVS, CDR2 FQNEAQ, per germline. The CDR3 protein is CASSIRQGPSYEQYF. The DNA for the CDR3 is TGTGCCAGCAGCATCCGACAGGGGCCTTCCTACGAGCAGTACTTC.